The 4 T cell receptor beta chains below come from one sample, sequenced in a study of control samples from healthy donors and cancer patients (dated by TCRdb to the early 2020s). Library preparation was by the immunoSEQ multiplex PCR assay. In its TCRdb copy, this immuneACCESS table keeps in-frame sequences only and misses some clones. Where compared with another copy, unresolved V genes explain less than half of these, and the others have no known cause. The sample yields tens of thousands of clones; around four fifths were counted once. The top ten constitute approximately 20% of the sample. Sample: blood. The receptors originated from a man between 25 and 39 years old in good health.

DNA of the CDR3: TGCGCCAGCAGCTTACCGGACAGGGAGGACACTGAAGCTTTCTTT. Residues: CASSLPDREDTEAFF. This sequence joins TRBV5-1 and TRBJ1-1; 8 bases are a match to TRBD1. The CDR3 is made up of 15 amino acids. The germline CDR1 and CDR2 sequences are SGHRS and YFSETQ. Losses at the gene ends were 2 bases for V and 3 bases for J; bases not matched to a gene: 6. Together with reference TRBV5-1 and TRBJ1-1, the CDR3 gives the full variable domain: KAGVTQTPRYLIKTRGQQVTLSCSPISGHRSVSWYQQTPGQGLQFLFEYFSETQRNKGNFPGRFSGRQFSNSRSEMNVSTLELGDSALYLCASSLPDREDTEAFFGQGTRLTVV.

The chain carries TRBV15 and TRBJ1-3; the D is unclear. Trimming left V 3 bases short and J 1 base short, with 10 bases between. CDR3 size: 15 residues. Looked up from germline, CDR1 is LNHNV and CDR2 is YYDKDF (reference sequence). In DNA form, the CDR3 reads TGTGCCACCAGCAGTCCTCTGGGGTCTGGAAACACCATATATTTT. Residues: CATSSPLGSGNTIYF.

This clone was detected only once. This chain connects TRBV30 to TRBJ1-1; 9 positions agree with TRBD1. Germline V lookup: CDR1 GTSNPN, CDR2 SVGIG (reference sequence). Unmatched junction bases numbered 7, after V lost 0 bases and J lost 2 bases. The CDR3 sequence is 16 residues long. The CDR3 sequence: CAWSVNRGLRNTEAFF. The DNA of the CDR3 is TGTGCCTGGAGTGTAAACAGGGGGCTGAGAAACACTGAAGCTTTCTTT.

The CDR3 loop reads CSASGGGNQPQHF. The CDR3 DNA sequence: TGCAGTGCTAGTGGGGGTGGAAATCAGCCCCAGCATTTT. This chain links TRBV20-1 with TRBJ1-5; D may be TRBD1 (5 bases). CDR3 length: 13 amino acids. Per the germline V gene, CDR1 is DFQATT and CDR2 is SNEGSKA (reference sequence). V was pared by 3 bases and J by 4 bases, with 10 bases between.